This TCR beta chain came from a study of blood T cell repertoires in COVID-19. Study-wide background: The United States, Italy and Spain supplied acute and convalescent COVID-19 samples. PBMCs, B-cell-depleted T cells, or T cells provided the cDNA or gDNA that made up the material.

Only one count was recorded for this clone. Authors' data handling: Amplified reference gene primers provided the basis for estimating nucleated cell counts. Assay used: immunoSEQ multiplex PCR; TCRdb lists only in-frame clones, some missing. V and J calls and clone size follow that table, whereas D and trimming were derived from the DNA. Found here are about 87,000 clones, about nine tenths of them singletons; the top ten hold about 5%. The CDR3 loop spans 14 amino acids. The germline gives CDR1 SGHTA, CDR2 FQGNSA. V was clipped by 3 bases and J by 2 bases; unmatched bases: 1. The chain has TRBV7-2 and TRBJ1-2, with 9 bases lining up with TRBD1. The clonotype originates from an elderly woman with acute or convalescent COVID-19. Sequencing used peripheral blood. The DNA of the CDR3 is TGTGCCAGCAGCTTGACAGGGGGAAACTATGGCTACACCTTC. Amino acids: CASSLTGGNYGYTF.